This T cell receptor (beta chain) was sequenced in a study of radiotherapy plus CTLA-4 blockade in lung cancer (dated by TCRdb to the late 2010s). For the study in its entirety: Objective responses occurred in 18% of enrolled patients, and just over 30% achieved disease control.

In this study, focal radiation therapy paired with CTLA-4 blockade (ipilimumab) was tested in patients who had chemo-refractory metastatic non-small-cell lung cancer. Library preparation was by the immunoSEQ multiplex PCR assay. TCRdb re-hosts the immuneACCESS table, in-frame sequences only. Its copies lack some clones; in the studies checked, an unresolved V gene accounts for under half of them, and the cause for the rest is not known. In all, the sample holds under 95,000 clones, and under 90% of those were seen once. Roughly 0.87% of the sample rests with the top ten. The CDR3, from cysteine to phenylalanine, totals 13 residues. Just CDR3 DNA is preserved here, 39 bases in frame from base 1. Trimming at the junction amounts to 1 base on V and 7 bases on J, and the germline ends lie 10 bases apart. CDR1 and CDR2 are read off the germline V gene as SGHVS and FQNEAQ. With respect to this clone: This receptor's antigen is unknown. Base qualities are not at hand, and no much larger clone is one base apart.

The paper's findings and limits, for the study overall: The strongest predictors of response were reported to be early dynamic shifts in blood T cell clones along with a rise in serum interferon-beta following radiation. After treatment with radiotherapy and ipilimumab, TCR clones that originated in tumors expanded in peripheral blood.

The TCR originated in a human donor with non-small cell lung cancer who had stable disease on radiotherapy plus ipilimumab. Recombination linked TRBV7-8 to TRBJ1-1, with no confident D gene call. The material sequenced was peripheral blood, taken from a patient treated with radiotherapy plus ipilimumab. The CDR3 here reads CASSLVGSSEAFF. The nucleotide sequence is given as TGTGCCAGCAGCTTAGTCGGGTCGAGTGAAGCTTTCTTT.